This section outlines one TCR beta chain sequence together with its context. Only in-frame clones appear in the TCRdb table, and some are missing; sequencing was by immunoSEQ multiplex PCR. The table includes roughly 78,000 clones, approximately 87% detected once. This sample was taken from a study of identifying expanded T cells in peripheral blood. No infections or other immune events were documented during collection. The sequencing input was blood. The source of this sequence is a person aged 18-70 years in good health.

The CDR3 loop reads CASSVDPDREAFF. The CDR3 coding sequence is TGTGCCAGCAGCGTAGATCCGGACAGGGAAGCTTTCTTT. The chain carries TRBV9 and TRBJ1-1, with TRBD1 identical over 7 bases. The CDR3 is made up of 13 amino acids. Unmatched junction bases numbered 4, after V lost 0 bases and J lost 8 bases. The V gene's germline CDR1 is SGDLS and CDR2 YYNGEE.